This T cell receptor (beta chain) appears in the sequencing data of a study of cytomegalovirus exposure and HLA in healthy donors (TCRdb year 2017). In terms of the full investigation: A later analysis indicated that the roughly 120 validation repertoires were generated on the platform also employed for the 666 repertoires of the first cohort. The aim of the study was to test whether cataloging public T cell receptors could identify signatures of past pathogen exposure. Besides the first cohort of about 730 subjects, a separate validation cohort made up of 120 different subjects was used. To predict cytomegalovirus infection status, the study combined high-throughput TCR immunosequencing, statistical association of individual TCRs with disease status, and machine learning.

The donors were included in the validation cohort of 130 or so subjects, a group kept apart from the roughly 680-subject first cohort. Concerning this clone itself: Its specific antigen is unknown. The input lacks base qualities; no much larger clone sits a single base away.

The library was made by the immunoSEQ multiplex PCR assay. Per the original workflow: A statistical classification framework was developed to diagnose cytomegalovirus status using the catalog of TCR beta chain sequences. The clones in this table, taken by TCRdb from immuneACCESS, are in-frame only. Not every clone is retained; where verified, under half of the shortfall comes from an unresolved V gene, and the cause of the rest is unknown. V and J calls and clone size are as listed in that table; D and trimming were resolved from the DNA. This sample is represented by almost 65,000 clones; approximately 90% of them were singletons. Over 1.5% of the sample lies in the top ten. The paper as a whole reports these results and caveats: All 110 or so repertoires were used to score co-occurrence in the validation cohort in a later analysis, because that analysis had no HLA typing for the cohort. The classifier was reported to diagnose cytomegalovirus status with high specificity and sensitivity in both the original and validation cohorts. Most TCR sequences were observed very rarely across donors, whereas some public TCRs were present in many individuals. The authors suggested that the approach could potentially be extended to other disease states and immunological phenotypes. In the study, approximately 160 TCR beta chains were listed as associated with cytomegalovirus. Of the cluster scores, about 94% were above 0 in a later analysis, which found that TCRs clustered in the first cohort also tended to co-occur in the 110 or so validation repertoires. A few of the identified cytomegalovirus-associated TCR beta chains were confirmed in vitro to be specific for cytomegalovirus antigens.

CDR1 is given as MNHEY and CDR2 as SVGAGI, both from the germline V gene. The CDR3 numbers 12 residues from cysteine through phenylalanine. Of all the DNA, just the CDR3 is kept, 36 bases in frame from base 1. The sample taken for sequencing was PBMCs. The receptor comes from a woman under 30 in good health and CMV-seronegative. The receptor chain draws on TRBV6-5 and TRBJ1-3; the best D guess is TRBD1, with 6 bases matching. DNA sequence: TGTGCTACAGGGTCCTCTGGAAACACCATATATTTT. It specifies CATGSSGNTIYF.